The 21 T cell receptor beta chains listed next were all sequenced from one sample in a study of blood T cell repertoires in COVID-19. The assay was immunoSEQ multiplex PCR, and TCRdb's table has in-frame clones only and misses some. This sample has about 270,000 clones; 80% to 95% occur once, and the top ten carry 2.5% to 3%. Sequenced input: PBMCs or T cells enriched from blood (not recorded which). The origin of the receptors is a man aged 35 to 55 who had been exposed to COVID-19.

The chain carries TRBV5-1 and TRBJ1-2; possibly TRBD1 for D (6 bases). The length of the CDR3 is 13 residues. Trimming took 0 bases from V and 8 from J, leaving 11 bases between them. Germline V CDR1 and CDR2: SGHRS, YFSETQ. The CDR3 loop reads CASSLGHGQGYTF. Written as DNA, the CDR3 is TGCGCCAGCAGCTTGGGTCACGGACAGGGCTACACCTTC.

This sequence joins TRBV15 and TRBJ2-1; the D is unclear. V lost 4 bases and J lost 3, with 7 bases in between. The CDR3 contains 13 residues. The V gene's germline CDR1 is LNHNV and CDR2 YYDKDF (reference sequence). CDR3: CATSNENYNEQFF. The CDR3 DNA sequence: TGTGCCACCAGCAACGAGAACTACAATGAGCAGTTCTTC.

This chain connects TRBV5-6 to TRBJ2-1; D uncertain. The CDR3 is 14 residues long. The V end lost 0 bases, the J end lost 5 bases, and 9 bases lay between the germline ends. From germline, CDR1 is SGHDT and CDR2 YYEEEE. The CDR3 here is CASSLVELHNEQFF. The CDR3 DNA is TGTGCCAGCAGCTTGGTAGAATTACACAATGAGCAGTTCTTC. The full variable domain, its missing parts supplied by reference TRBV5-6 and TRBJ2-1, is DAGVTQSPTHLIKTRGQQVTLRCSPKSGHDTVSWYQQALGQGPQFIFQYYEEEERQRGNFPDRFSGHQFPNYSSELNVNALLLGDSALYLCASSLVELHNEQFFGPGTRLTVL.

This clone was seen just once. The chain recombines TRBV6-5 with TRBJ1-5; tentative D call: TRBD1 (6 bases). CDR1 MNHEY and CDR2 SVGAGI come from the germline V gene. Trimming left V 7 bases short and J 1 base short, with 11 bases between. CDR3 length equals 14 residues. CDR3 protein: CASKLRGSNQPQHF. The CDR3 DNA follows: TGTGCCAGCAAACTCAGGGGAAGCAATCAGCCCCAGCATTTT.

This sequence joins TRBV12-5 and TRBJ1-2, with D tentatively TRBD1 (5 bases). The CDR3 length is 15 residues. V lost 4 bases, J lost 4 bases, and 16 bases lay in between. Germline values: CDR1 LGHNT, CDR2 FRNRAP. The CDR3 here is CASGSLVGGAYGYTF. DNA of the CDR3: TGTGCTAGTGGTTCACTCGTCGGAGGGGCCTATGGCTACACCTTC.

In DNA, the CDR3 is TGTGCCAGCAGCACCCGACTCAGGGGCGATGAGCAGTTCTTC. Encoded protein: CASSTRLRGDEQFF. The J gene is TRBJ2-1, the V gene TRBV7-2; tentative D call: TRBD1 (6 bases). CDR1 is SGHTA, CDR2 FQGNSA, per germline. There are 14 residues in the CDR3. Trimming left V 5 bases short and J 8 bases short, with 16 bases between.

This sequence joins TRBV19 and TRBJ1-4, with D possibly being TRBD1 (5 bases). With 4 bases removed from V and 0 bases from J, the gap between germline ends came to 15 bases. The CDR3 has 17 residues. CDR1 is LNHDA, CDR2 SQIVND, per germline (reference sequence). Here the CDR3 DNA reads TGTGCCAGTAGTAAATGGGGCGCCTCGTCAACTAATGAAAAACTGTTTTTT. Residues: CASSKWGASSTNEKLFF.

CDR3 sequence (DNA): TGTGCCCTCTCGGGGGGGACCGGGGAGCTGTTTTTT. Its protein is CALSGGTGELFF. The chain recombines TRBV28 with TRBJ2-2; the match to TRBD2 covers 8 bases. CDR3 length: 12 amino acids. Per the germline V gene, CDR1 is MDHEN and CDR2 is SYDVKM. With 11 bases clipped from V and 5 bases from J, the junction kept 4 bases outside the gene matches.

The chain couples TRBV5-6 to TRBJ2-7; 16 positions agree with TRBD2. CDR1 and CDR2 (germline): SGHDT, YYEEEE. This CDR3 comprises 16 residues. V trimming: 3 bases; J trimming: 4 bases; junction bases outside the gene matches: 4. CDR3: CASSSRGLAGGYEQYF. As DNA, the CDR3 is TGTGCCAGCAGCTCCAGGGGACTAGCGGGAGGGTACGAGCAGTACTTC.

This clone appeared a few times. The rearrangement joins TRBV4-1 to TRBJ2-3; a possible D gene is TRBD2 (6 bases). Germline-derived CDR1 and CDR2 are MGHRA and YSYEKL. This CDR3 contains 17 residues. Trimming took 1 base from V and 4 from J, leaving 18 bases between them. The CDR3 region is CASSQVPGSWIADTQYF. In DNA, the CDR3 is TGCGCCAGCAGCCAAGTTCCCGGGAGCTGGATCGCAGATACGCAGTATTTT.

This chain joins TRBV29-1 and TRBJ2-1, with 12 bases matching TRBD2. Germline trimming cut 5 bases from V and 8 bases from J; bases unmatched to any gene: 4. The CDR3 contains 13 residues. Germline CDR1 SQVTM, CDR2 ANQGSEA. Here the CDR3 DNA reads TGCAGCGTTCGGACTAGCGGGATGGATGAGCAGTTCTTC. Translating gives CSVRTSGMDEQFF.

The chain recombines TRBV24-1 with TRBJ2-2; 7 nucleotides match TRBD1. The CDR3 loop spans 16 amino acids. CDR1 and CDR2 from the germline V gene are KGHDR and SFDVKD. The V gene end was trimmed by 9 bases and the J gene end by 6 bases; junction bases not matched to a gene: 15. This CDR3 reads CATADRTGTVAGELFF. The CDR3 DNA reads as TGTGCCACCGCGGATAGAACCGGGACAGTGGCCGGGGAGCTGTTTTTT.

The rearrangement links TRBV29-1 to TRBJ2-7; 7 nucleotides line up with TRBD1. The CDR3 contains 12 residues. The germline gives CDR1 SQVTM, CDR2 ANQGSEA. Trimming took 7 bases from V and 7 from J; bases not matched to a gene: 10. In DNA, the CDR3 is TGCAGCGCCCAAGGACAGGTCGGGGAGCAGTACTTC. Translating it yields CSAQGQVGEQYF.

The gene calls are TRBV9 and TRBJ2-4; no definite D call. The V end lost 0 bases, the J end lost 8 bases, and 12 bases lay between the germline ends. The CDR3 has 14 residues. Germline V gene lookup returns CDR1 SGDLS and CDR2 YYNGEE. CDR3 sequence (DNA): TGTGCCAGCAGCGTAGCTACGGGTTCGGACATTCAGTACTTC. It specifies CASSVATGSDIQYF.

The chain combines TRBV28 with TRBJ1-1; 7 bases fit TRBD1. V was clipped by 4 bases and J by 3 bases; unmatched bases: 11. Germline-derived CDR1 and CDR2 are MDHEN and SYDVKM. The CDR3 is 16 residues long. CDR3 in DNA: TGTGCCAGCAGTTCCAACTGGGCCCAGGGGGACACTGAAGCTTTCTTT. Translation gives CASSSNWAQGDTEAFF.

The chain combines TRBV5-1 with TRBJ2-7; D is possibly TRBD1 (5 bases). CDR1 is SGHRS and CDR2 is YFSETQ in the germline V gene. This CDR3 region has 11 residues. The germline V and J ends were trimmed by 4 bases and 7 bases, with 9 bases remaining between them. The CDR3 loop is CASSPGREQYF. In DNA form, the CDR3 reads TGCGCCAGCAGCCCAGGGCGAGAGCAGTACTTC.

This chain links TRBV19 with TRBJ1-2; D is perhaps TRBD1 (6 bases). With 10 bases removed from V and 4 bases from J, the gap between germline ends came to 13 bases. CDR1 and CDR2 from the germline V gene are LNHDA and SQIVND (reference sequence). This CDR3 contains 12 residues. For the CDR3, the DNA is TGTGCCACCTCGGACAGAGGCTATGGCTACACCTTC. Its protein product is CATSDRGYGYTF.

This CDR3 reads CASSQATGANNSPLHF. CDR3 sequence (DNA): TGCGCCAGCAGCCAAGCGACAGGGGCAAATAATTCACCCCTCCACTTT. The V and J genes are TRBV4-1 and TRBJ1-6, with TRBD1 matching over 8 bases. V lost 1 base to trimming and J lost 5 bases; unmatched junction nucleotides: 4. Germline V gene data show CDR1 as MGHRA and CDR2 as YSYEKL. CDR3 length equals 16 residues.

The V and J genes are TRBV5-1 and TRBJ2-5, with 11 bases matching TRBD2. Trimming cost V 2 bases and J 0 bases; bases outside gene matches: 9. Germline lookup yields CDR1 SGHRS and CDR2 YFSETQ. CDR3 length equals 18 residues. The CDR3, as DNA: TGCGCCAGCAGCTTAGCCGGGACTAGCGGAGCGTACCAAGAGACCCAGTACTTC. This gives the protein CASSLAGTSGAYQETQYF.

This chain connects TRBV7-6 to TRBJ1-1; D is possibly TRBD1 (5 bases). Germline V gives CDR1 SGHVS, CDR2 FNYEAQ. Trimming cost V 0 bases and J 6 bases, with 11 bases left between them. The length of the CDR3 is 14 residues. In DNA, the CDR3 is TGTGCCAGCAGCTTAGCAGGGGTAGGAGCTGAAGCTTTCTTT. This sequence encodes CASSLAGVGAEAFF.

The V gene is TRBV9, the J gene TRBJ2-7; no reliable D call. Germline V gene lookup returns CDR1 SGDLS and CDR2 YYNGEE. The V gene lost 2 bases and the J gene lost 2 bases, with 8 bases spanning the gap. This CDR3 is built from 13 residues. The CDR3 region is CASSVDGAYEQYF. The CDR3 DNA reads TGTGCCAGCAGCGTCGACGGAGCCTACGAGCAGTACTTC.